This is a list of T cell receptor beta chains from one sample in a study of response to subunit inactivated influenza vaccine. TCRdb fed the RT-PCR reads into MiXCR, producing one record per CDR3 protein. The table has 700,000 to 800,000 distinct CDR3 sequences, 15% to 20% seen once. This specimen consisted of PBMCs from blood, obtained around 5 days after vaccination. These receptors came from a man aged 50-59 years who received an inactivated influenza vaccine. CDR3s include the opening cysteine and the closing phenylalanine or tryptophan. The D gene is left open where the match is weak. For some rows the clone size is stated as once, few or many, or as a class when expanded; others skip it.

size	J	D	V	DNA	CDR3
-	TRBJ2-3	-	TRBV7-2	TGTGCCAGCAGCTTCTACGGGGGCTTCACAGATACGCAGTATTTT	CASSFYGGFTDTQYF
few	TRBJ2-1	-	TRBV19	TGTGCCAGTAGTATTTGGGATGAGCAGTTCTTC	CASSIWDEQFF
-	TRBJ2-3	TRBD2	TRBV20-1	TGCAGTGCTACACTAGCGGGGGGGCCCGCAGATACGCAGTATTTT	CSATLAGGPADTQYF
few	TRBJ2-7	-	TRBV6-1	TGTGCCAGCAGTCCCTCCGTGGGGAGTGGGGGTTACTACGAGCAGTACTTC	CASSPSVGSGGYYEQYF
few	TRBJ1-1	-	TRBV3-1	TGTGCCAGCAGCCCCGACCAAAACCAGAACGGGGCTTTCTTT	CASSPDQNQNGAFF
-	TRBJ1-5	-	TRBV6-2/TRBV6-3	TGTGCCAGCAGAGCATCCCAGGGTCTGGGCAATCAGCCCCAGCATTTT	CASRASQGLGNQPQHF
-	TRBJ1-2	TRBD1	TRBV12-3/TRBV12-4	TGTGCCAGCAGTCCCGACAGGGCTGGTGGCTACACCTTC	CASSPDRAGGYTF
many	TRBJ1-4	-	TRBV12-3/TRBV12-4	TGTGCCAGCAGGCCAGGGTCAACTAATGAAAAACTGTTTTTT	CASRPGSTNEKLFF
-	TRBJ2-5	-	TRBV5-1	TGCGCCAGCAGCCTGACCCGCTCAGGGATCCAAGAGACCCAGTACTTC	CASSLTRSGIQETQYF
few	TRBJ2-5	-	TRBV5-4	TGTGCCAGCAGCACGACAGCGGGAGAGACCCAGTACTTC	CASSTTAGETQYF
-	TRBJ1-1	TRBD1	TRBV6-5	TGTGCCAGCAGTTACTCTATGGACAGGGAGGGTTTCTTT	CASSYSMDREGFF
-	TRBJ1-6	-	TRBV12-3/TRBV12-4	TGTGCCAGCAGTTTGGGGCGGTCCATCCTCCACTTT	CASSLGRSILHF
few	TRBJ1-5	TRBD1	TRBV27	TGTGCCAGCAGTTCGACAGGGGCGCTCAATCAGCCCCAGCATTTT	CASSSTGALNQPQHF
few	TRBJ1-2	-	TRBV27	TGTGCCAGCAGTTTATCGGGGGGGGTTGGCTACACCTTC	CASSLSGGVGYTF
few	TRBJ2-7	-	TRBV7-9	TGTGCCAGCAGCCCCCTGGGCGGGAACTCCTACGAGCAGTACTTC	CASSPLGGNSYEQYF
few	TRBJ1-6	TRBD1	TRBV20-1	TGCAGTGCTAGACAGGGGGCTAATAATTCACCCCTCCACTTT	CSARQGANNSPLHF
-	TRBJ2-5	TRBD2	TRBV4-2	TGTGCCAGCAGCCAAAGTGGAGCGGGAGAAGAGACCCAGTACTTC	CASSQSGAGEETQYF
-	TRBJ2-1	TRBD2	TRBV4-1	TGCGCCAGCAGCCCACTCACGGGACTAGCGGGACCGCAGTTCTTC	CASSPLTGLAGPQFF
-	TRBJ1-6	-	TRBV6-2/TRBV6-3	TGTGCCAGCAGTTATGGGCCAAGGGACCGGGGCTCACCCCTCCACTTT	CASSYGPRDRGSPLHF
few	TRBJ2-7	TRBD2	TRBV7-8	TGTGCCAGCAGCTTAGTAACTAGCGGGGGGGCATTTACCTACGAGCAGTACTTC	CASSLVTSGGAFTYEQYF
few	TRBJ2-3	TRBD2	TRBV20-1	TGCAGTGCTAGAGATCCGGGAGGGCCATCAGATACGCAGTATTTT	CSARDPGGPSDTQYF
few	TRBJ2-6	TRBD1	TRBV5-1	TGCGCCAGCAGCCACGGACAGGGTACTGGGGCCAACGTCCTGACTTTC	CASSHGQGTGANVLTF
-	TRBJ2-1	-	TRBV28	TGTGCCAGCAGGGGACTCTACAATGAGCAGTTCTTC	CASRGLYNEQFF
-	TRBJ1-4	-	TRBV7-8	TGTGCCAGCAGCTTAAAAGGGACTAATGAAAAACTGTTTTTT	CASSLKGTNEKLFF
-	TRBJ2-7	TRBD2	TRBV4-3	TGCGCCAGCAGCCAGAGACTAGCGGAGACCTACGAGCAGTACTTC	CASSQRLAETYEQYF
-	TRBJ2-2	TRBD1	TRBV7-9	TGTGCCAGCAGCCGCGTCACCTGGGACAGAGAAACCGGGGAGCTGTTTTTT	CASSRVTWDRETGELFF
few	TRBJ2-1	-	TRBV5-1	TGCGCCAGCAGCTTGGCCGGGGGTATCTCCTACAATGAGCAGTTCTTC	CASSLAGGISYNEQFF
once	TRBJ2-6	TRBD1	TRBV30	TGTGCCTGGAGTCCCGGGACAGGGAATGCTGGGGCCAACGTCCTGACTTTC	CAWSPGTGNAGANVLTF
-	TRBJ2-2	TRBD1	TRBV9	TGTGCCAGCAGCGTAGAGGGACAGGGGCTCGGGGAGCTGTTTTTT	CASSVEGQGLGELFF
few	TRBJ2-1	-	TRBV18	TGTGCCAGCTCACCCACACCGCTAGCGCTCGATGAGCAGTTCTTC	CASSPTPLALDEQFF
few	TRBJ2-1	TRBD2	TRBV7-2	TGTGCCAGCAAACGGGGGGGAGGCAATGAGCAGTTCTTC	CASKRGGGNEQFF
few	TRBJ2-7	TRBD1	TRBV5-1	TGCGCCAGCAGCTTTGACGGGACAGAAATCTACGAGCAGTACTTC	CASSFDGTEIYEQYF
-	TRBJ1-4	-	TRBV5-1	TGCGCCAGCAGCGTCGGGACGGGGGGTGAAAAACTGTTTTTT	CASSVGTGGEKLFF
-	TRBJ2-5	-	TRBV5-6	TGTGCCAGCAGCCGCACCGGGGAAACGGAGACCCAGTACTTC	CASSRTGETETQYF
-	TRBJ2-1	TRBD1	TRBV7-2	TGTGCCAGCAGCCCGAACAGGGGAAGACGCAATGAGCAGTTCTTC	CASSPNRGRRNEQFF
-	TRBJ2-1	TRBD1	TRBV5-1	TGCGCCAGCAGCACGACCGGGACAGGGTTCAATGAGCAGTTCTTC	CASSTTGTGFNEQFF
-	TRBJ2-3	-	TRBV7-2	TGTGCCAGCAGCTCACCGCCGAGGGGCACAGATACGCAGTATTTT	CASSSPPRGTDTQYF
few	TRBJ2-1	TRBD2	TRBV6-5	TGTGCCAGCAGTTACACACTAGCGGGGGACTCTGAGCAGTTCTTC	CASSYTLAGDSEQFF
many	TRBJ2-1	-	TRBV27	TGTGCCAGCAGTTTAATAGGGATCGGGGTTTTAGGAAATGAGCAGTTCTTC	CASSLIGIGVLGNEQFF
-	TRBJ2-3	TRBD1	TRBV7-4	TGTGCCAGCCTACGACAGGGAGCTTGCACAGATACGCAGTATTTT	CASLRQGACTDTQYF
many	TRBJ2-7	-	TRBV12-3/TRBV12-4	TGTGCCAGCAGTTTATGGGCAGGCGAGCAGTACTTC	CASSLWAGEQYF
few	TRBJ2-5	-	TRBV7-2	TGTGCCAGCAGAGACATAGGGGAGACCCAGTACTTC	CASRDIGETQYF
few	TRBJ2-1	-	TRBV7-9	TGTGCCAGCAGCTCTCGGACAGCGTCCTACAATGAGCAGTTCTTC	CASSSRTASYNEQFF
-	TRBJ1-1	-	TRBV20-1	TGCAGTGCTAGAGACAGGGTAGCCGTCACTGAAGCTTTCTTT	CSARDRVAVTEAFF
many	TRBJ2-6	-	TRBV12-3/TRBV12-4	TGTGCCAGCAGCGGGACACTGAGCTCTGGGGCCAACGTCCTGACTTTC	CASSGTLSSGANVLTF
few	TRBJ1-1	-	TRBV10-1	TGCGCCAGCAGTGAGGCTGGGGCTGAAGCTTTCTTT	CASSEAGAEAFF
-	TRBJ2-3	TRBD2	TRBV3-1	TGTGCCAGCAGCCAACTTCCGGGGGGGCTTAGCACAGATACGCAGTATTTT	CASSQLPGGLSTDTQYF
many	TRBJ2-1	TRBD2	TRBV10-3	TGTGCCATCAGTGACCTTGGGACTAGGAGTCACAATGAGCAGTTCTTC	CAISDLGTRSHNEQFF
-	TRBJ2-5	TRBD1	TRBV7-2	TGTGCCAGCAGCTCAACAGGGGGCGTAGAGACCCAGTACTTC	CASSSTGGVETQYF
few	TRBJ2-7	-	TRBV11-1	TGTGCCAGCAGCTCCCCGGGACGCAGGAGGACGATCTCCTACGAGCAGTACTTC	CASSSPGRRRTISYEQYF
many	TRBJ2-3	-	TRBV20-1	TGCAGTGCCGTACCACTAGTCATGTACGAAGATACGCAGTATTTT	CSAVPLVMYEDTQYF
-	TRBJ1-1	-	TRBV20-1	TGCAGTGCCAACCCCTATGGGTCCCGGAGCACTGAAGCTTTCTTT	CSANPYGSRSTEAFF
many	TRBJ2-7	-	TRBV5-1	TGCGCCAGCGGCCGGGAACATTCCTACGAGCAGTACTTC	CASGREHSYEQYF
few	TRBJ2-7	-	TRBV20-1	TGCAGTGCTAGAGATACACGGACCTGGGACGGATACTACGAGCAGTACTTC	CSARDTRTWDGYYEQYF
few	TRBJ2-7	-	TRBV18	TGTGCCAGCTCACCACCACTTCGGACGGCCGGGAACGAGCAGTACTTC	CASSPPLRTAGNEQYF
few	TRBJ2-2	-	TRBV18	TGTGCCAGCTCACCAAGGACTTTGGGACTGTCGAACACCGGGGAGCTGTTTTTT	CASSPRTLGLSNTGELFF
-	TRBJ2-2	-	TRBV7-8	TGTGCCAGCAGCAAGGGGTCCCAGCTGAACACCGGGGAGCTGTTTTTT	CASSKGSQLNTGELFF
many	TRBJ2-1	-	TRBV12-3/TRBV12-4	TGTGCCAGCACCCCCGCGGTAGGCTCCTACAATGAGCAGTTCTTC	CASTPAVGSYNEQFF
-	TRBJ2-3	TRBD1	TRBV20-1	TGCAGTGCTACGATCCGGGACAGCTCCCGAGATACGCAGTATTTT	CSATIRDSSRDTQYF
few	TRBJ1-3	-	TRBV18	TGTGCCAGCTCCGGACAGTCTGGAAACACCATATATTTT	CASSGQSGNTIYF